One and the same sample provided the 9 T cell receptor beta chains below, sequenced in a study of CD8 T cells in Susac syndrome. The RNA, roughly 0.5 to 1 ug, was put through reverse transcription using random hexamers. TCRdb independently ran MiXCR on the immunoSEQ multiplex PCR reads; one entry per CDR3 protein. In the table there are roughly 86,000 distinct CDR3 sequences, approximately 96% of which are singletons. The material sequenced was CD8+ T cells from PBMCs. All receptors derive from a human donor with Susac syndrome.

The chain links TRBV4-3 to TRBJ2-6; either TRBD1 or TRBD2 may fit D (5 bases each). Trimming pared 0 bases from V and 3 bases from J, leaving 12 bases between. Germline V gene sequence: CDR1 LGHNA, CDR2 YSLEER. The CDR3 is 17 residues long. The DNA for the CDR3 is TGCGCCAGCAGCCAAGATGGGACCCCAGGTGGGGCCAACGTCCTGACTTTC. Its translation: CASSQDGTPGGANVLTF.

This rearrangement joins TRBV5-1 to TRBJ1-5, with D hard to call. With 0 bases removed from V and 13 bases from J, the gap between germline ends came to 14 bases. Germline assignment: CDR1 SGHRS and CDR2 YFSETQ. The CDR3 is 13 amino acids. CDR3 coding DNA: TGCGCCAGCAGCTTGGCTGTCTCGGGAGATCAGCATTTT. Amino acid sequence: CASSLAVSGDQHF.

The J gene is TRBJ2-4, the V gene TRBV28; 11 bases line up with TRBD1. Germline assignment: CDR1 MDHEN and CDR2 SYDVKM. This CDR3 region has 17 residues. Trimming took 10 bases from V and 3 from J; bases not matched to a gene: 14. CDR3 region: CATGTGGGTKDKNIQYF. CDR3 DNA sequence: TGTGCCACCGGGACAGGGGGGGGGACGAAAGACAAAAACATTCAGTACTTC.

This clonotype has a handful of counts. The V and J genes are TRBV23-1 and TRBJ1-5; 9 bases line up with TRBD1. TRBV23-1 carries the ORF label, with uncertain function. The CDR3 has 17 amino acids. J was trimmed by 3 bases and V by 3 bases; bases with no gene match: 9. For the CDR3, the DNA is TGCGCCAGCAGTCATGAACCGGGACAGGGAGTCAATCAGCCCCAGCATTTT. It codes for CASSHEPGQGVNQPQHF.

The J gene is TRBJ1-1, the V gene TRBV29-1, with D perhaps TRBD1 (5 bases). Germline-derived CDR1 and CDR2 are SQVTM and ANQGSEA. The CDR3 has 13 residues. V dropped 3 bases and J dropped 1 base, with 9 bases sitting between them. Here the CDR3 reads CSVDRGGNTEAFF. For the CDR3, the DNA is TGCAGCGTTGATAGGGGAGGGAACACTGAAGCTTTCTTT. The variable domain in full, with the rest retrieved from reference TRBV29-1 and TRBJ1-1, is SAVISQKPSRDICQRGTSLTIQCQVDSQVTMMFWYRQQPGQSLTLIATANQGSEATYESGFVIDKFPISRPNLTFSTLTVSNMSPEDSSIYLCSVDRGGNTEAFFGQGTRLTVV.

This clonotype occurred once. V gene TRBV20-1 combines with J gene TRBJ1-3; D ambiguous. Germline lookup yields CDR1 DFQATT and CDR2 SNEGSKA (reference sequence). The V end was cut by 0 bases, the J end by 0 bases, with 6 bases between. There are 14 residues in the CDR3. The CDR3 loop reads CSARDASSGNTIYF. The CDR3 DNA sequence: TGCAGTGCTAGAGATGCCAGCTCTGGAAACACCATATATTTT.

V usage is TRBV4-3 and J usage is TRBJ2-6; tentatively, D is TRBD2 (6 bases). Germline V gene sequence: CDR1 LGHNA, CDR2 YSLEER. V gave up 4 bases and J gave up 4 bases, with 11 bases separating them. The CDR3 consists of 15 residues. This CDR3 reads CASSRRGAGANVLTF. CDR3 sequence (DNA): TGCGCCAGCAGCCGGAGGGGAGCAGGGGCCAACGTCCTGACTTTC.

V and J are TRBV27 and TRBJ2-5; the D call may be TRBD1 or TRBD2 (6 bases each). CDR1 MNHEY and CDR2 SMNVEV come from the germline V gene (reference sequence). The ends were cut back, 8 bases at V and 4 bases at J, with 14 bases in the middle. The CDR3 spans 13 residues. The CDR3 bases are TGTGCCAGCGGAGGGGGGCGCGGAGAGACCCAGTACTTC. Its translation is CASGGGRGETQYF.

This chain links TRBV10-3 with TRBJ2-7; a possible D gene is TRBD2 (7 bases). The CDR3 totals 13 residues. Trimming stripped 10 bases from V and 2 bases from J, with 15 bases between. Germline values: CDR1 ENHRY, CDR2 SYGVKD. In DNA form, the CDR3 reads TGTGCCACCGAAGGGGGGGAGACCTACGAGCAGTACTTC. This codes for CATEGGETYEQYF.